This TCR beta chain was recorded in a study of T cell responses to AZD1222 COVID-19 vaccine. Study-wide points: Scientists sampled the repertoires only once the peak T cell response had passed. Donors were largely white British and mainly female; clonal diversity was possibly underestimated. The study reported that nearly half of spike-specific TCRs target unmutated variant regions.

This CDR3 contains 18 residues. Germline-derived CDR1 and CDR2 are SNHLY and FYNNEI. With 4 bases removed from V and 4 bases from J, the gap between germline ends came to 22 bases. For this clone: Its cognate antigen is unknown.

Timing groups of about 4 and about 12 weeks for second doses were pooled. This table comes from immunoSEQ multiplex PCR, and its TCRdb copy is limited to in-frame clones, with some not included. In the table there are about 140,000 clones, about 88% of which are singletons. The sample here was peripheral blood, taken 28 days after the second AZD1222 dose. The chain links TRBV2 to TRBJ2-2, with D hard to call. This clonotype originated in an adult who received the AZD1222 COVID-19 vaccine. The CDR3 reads CASSGWYLGGLSTGELFF. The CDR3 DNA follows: TGTGCCAGCAGTGGTTGGTATTTGGGCGGCCTGAGCACCGGGGAGCTGTTTTTT.